These 30 T cell receptor beta chains originate from one sample sequenced in a study of neurological immune-mediated disorders. TCRdb passed the 5' RACE reads through MiXCR, listing each CDR3 protein once. The sample yields roughly 32,000 distinct CDR3 sequences, roughly 15% seen once. Sequencing input: PBMCs. Every receptor here comes from a man between 65 and 85 years old in good health.

This CDR3 is CASSPSGTSYEQFF. CDR3 bases: TGCGCCAGTAGCCCCTCCGGGACTAGCTACGAGCAGTTCTTC. V usage is TRBV5-1 and J usage is TRBJ2-1, with 9 bases aligning to TRBD2. The germline V gene encodes CDR1 SGHRS and CDR2 YFSETQ. The trim removed 8 bases at V and 10 bases at J, leaving 13 bases unmatched. The CDR3 loop spans 14 amino acids.

This clonotype occurred many times. This chain joins TRBV12-3 or TRBV12-4 and TRBJ2-5, with 7 bases aligning to TRBD1. This CDR3 has 15 residues. V lost 3 bases, J lost 2 bases, and 6 bases stayed unmatched. Here the CDR3 reads CASSFPGTDQETQYF. The CDR3 DNA sequence: TGTGCCAGCAGTTTCCCCGGGACAGATCAAGAGACCCAGTACTTC.

This clonotype was recorded at least ten times. The chain employs TRBV7-6 and TRBJ1-5; D is uncertain. Germline values: CDR1 SGHVS, CDR2 FNYEAQ. The CDR3 consists of 13 residues. V lost 6 bases and J 5 bases, leaving 11 bases between the germline ends. The CDR3 region is CASSYAPDQPQHF. The CDR3 DNA follows: TGTGCCAGCAGTTATGCACCGGATCAGCCCCAGCATTTT.

The rearrangement uses TRBV10-3 and TRBJ2-6; 7 positions agree with TRBD1. In germline, CDR1 is ENHRY, CDR2 SYGVKD. The CDR3 contains 15 residues. The V segment lost 9 bases and the J segment 4 bases; nucleotides outside the gene matches: 9. CDR3 DNA sequence: TGTGCCATAAAAAGACAGGGAACCGGGGCCAACGTCCTGACTTTC. Its protein product is CAIKRQGTGANVLTF.

In this sample, this clonotype turned up many times. The chain joins TRBV7-6 to TRBJ1-3; D is possibly TRBD1 (6 bases). The CDR3 extends over 14 amino acids. Deletions cut 4 bases from V and 6 bases from J, with 13 bases between. Germline CDR1 SGHVS, CDR2 FNYEAQ. For the CDR3, the DNA is TGTGCCAGCAGCTCGGGGGGGGGCCCAAACACCATATATTTT. Translating gives CASSSGGGPNTIYF.

This clonotype was picked up many times. V is TRBV7-2 and J is TRBJ2-7, with D tentatively TRBD1 (5 bases). This CDR3 has 17 amino acids. CDR1 is SGHTA and CDR2 is FQGNSA in the germline V gene. Trimming removed 3 bases at V and 4 bases at J, with 22 bases between. CDR3 residues: CASSFGRAAREKYEQYF. For the CDR3, the DNA is TGTGCCAGCAGCTTTGGTAGGGCGGCCAGGGAAAAGTACGAGCAGTACTTC. Together with reference TRBV7-2 and TRBJ2-7, the CDR3 gives the full variable domain: GAGVSQSPSNKVTEKGKDVELRCDPISGHTALYWYRQSLGQGLEFLIYFQGNSAPDKSGLPSDRFSAERTGGSVSTLTIQRTQQEDSAVYLCASSFGRAAREKYEQYFGPGTRLTVT.

This clonotype was detected ten times or more. This chain uses TRBV6-5 with TRBJ2-3, with 8 bases lining up with TRBD1. This CDR3 has 14 residues. Germline CDR1 and CDR2: MNHEY and SVGAGI. V dropped 7 bases and J dropped 2; count of bases not matched to a gene: 5. CDR3 bases: TGTGCCAGCAAATACAGGGGGATCACAGATACGCAGTATTTT. Translating gives CASKYRGITDTQYF.

The count of this clonotype is one. This rearrangement joins TRBV4-3 to TRBJ1-4; D uncertain. Trimming removed 0 bases from V and 4 bases from J, with 12 bases in between. CDR1 LGHNA and CDR2 YSLEER come from the germline V gene. This CDR3 region has 16 residues. DNA for the CDR3: TGCGCCAGCAGCCAAGATCGGGGTCGGGGTAATGAAAAACTGTTTTTT. It specifies CASSQDRGRGNEKLFF.

This clonotype was found many times. The chain carries TRBV2 and TRBJ2-2, with a weak D call TRBD1 (6 bases). CDR3 length: 17 amino acids. V lost 5 bases and J 1 base, leaving 17 bases between the germline ends. Germline CDR1 is SNHLY and CDR2 is FYNNEI. CDR3 in amino acids: CASSLESQGRNTGELFF. For the CDR3, the DNA is TGTGCCAGCAGTCTTGAGTCCCAGGGGCGGAACACCGGGGAGCTGTTTTTT.

This clonotype was recorded many times. The chain recombines TRBV18 with TRBJ2-6, with D hard to call. Looked up from germline, CDR1 is KGHSH and CDR2 is LQKENI. The CDR3 has 15 residues. The V end lost 4 bases, the J end lost 1 base, and 8 bases lay between the germline ends. The CDR3 nucleotides read TGTGCCAGCTCACAAAGGTCATCTGGGGCCAACGTCCTGACTTTC. It is translated as CASSQRSSGANVLTF.

This clonotype was observed many times. The chain recombines TRBV7-2 with TRBJ2-1; no firm D call. Germline assignment: CDR1 SGHTA and CDR2 FQGNSA. The CDR3 is made up of 13 amino acids. V lost 5 bases to trimming and J lost 5 bases, with 10 bases between them. Written as DNA, the CDR3 is TGTGCCAGCAGCCTGGGGATCCACAATGAGCAGTTCTTC. Translation: CASSLGIHNEQFF.

Details on this clonotype: The junction departs from the called germline gene at one end, perhaps through a read error. V usage is TRBV6-5 and J usage is TRBJ1-5; maybe TRBD1 (5 bases). Germline values: CDR1 MNHEY, CDR2 SVGAGI. This CDR3 region has 13 residues. The CDR3 DNA sequence: TGTGCCAGCGCCGTGGGACGCAATCAGCGCCAGCATTTT. Its protein product is CASAVGRNQRQHF.

This clonotype was found many times. The chain joins TRBV28 to TRBJ2-1, with TRBD2 matching 7 bases. Trimming cost V 2 bases and J 5 bases; bases outside gene matches: 3. Germline V gene lookup returns CDR1 MDHEN and CDR2 SYDVKM. This CDR3 contains 14 residues. The CDR3: CASSLVAGDNEQFF. The CDR3 coding sequence is TGTGCCAGCAGTTTAGTGGCGGGGGACAATGAGCAGTTCTTC.

This clonotype was seen ten or more times. The chain links TRBV5-1 to TRBJ2-3; 11 bases are a match to TRBD2. The junction had 4 bases not matched to a gene; V was cut back by 1 base and J by 0 bases. There are 17 residues in the CDR3. Germline V CDR1 and CDR2: SGHRS, YFSETQ. CDR3 sequence (DNA): TGCGCCAGCAGCTTGTCGGGACTAGCGGCTAGCACAGATACGCAGTATTTT. Its translation is CASSLSGLAASTDTQYF.

This clonotype was seen ten or more times. In DNA form, the CDR3 reads TGTGCCAGCAGTGGGGCAGTTAGCACAGATACGCAGTATTTT. Protein: CASSGAVSTDTQYF. This chain links TRBV25-1 with TRBJ2-3; D ambiguous. The CDR3 loop spans 14 amino acids. With 4 bases removed from V and 0 bases from J, the gap between germline ends came to 8 bases. The germline CDR1 and CDR2 sequences are MGHDK and SYGVNS.

The chain employs TRBV7-6 and TRBJ1-2, with D unresolved. The germline V gene encodes CDR1 SGHVS and CDR2 FNYEAQ. The CDR3 is made up of 13 amino acids. The V and J ends lost 1 base and 2 bases respectively, with 5 bases between them. This CDR3 reads CASSLEENYGYTF. The DNA for the CDR3 is TGTGCCAGCAGCTTAGAAGAAAACTATGGCTACACCTTC.

The rearrangement joins TRBV20-1 to TRBJ2-3; D not certain. Trimming took 2 bases from V and 6 from J, leaving 6 bases between them. CDR1 and CDR2 (germline): DFQATT, SNEGSKA (reference sequence). The CDR3 sequence is 11 residues long. In nucleotides, the CDR3 is TGCAGTGCTAGACAGGCTGATACGCAGTATTTT. Translation gives CSARQADTQYF.

This clonotype showed up just a few times. This CDR3 reads CASGLVPPGNEQFF. CDR3 nucleotide sequence: TGTGCTAGTGGTTTGGTACCCCCCGGCAATGAGCAGTTCTTC. V and J are TRBV12-5 and TRBJ2-1; D gene ambiguous. The CDR3 has 14 residues. Deletions cut 0 bases from V and 6 bases from J, with 9 bases between. In germline, CDR1 is LGHNT, CDR2 FRNRAP. The variable domain in full, with the rest retrieved from reference TRBV12-5 and TRBJ2-1, is DARVTQTPRHKVTEMGQEVTMRCQPILGHNTVFWYRQTMMQGLELLAYFRNRAPLDDSGMPKDRFSAEMPDATLATLKIQPSEPRDSAVYFCASGLVPPGNEQFFGPGTRLTVL.

This clonotype was seen at least ten times. The chain has TRBV27 and TRBJ1-6; TRBD1 matches 9 bases. The CDR3 extends over 15 amino acids. Trimming took 5 bases from V and 12 from J; bases not matched to a gene: 11. From germline, CDR1 is MNHEY and CDR2 SMNVEV (reference sequence). The CDR3 sequence: CASSPGTGTSGPLHF. The CDR3 DNA reads as TGTGCCAGCAGTCCTGGGACAGGGACGTCTGGACCCCTCCACTTT.

The sample holds many counts of this clonotype. J is TRBJ2-3 and V is TRBV6-2 or TRBV6-3; no clear D gene. Deletions cut 5 bases from V and 4 bases from J, with 16 bases between. Germline CDR1 MNHEY, CDR2 SVGEGT. This CDR3 region has 15 residues. The CDR3 loop reads CASSLRPAPPDTQYF. CDR3 nucleotides: TGTGCCAGCAGTCTGAGACCAGCACCCCCAGATACGCAGTATTTT.

This clonotype came up many times. The J gene is TRBJ2-1, the V gene TRBV20-1; 12 nucleotides match TRBD2. Germline V gene sequence: CDR1 DFQATT, CDR2 SNEGSKA (reference sequence). J gave up 3 bases and V 3 bases, and 6 bases lay outside the gene matches. The CDR3 runs to 16 residues. CDR3 amino acids: CSARASGGARYNEQFF. Here the CDR3 DNA reads TGCAGTGCTAGGGCTAGCGGGGGGGCCCGCTACAATGAGCAGTTCTTC.

This clonotype was recorded many times. This sequence joins TRBV6-2 or TRBV6-3 and TRBJ1-1; D is ambiguous. The CDR3 runs to 16 residues. Per germline, CDR1 MNHEY and CDR2 SVGEGT. The V and J ends lost 0 bases and 11 bases respectively, with 22 bases between them. CDR3 amino acids: CASSYSYNRRVVGAFF. The CDR3 region has the DNA TGTGCCAGCAGTTACTCTTATAACCGCCGGGTTGTAGGGGCTTTCTTT.

This clonotype came up a few times. V and J are TRBV29-1 and TRBJ1-1; D unresolved. CDR1 is SQVTM and CDR2 is ANQGSEA in the germline V gene. V was cut by 4 bases and J by 1 base, with 10 bases left in between. This CDR3 is 13 amino acids long. CDR3: CSVVPSGNTEAFF. The CDR3 DNA reads as TGCAGCGTTGTTCCGTCCGGGAACACTGAAGCTTTCTTT.

This clonotype has ten or more counts. The V gene is TRBV29-1, the J gene TRBJ2-3, with 16 bases lining up with TRBD2. CDR3 length equals 15 residues. The V segment lost 7 bases and the J segment 2 bases; nucleotides outside the gene matches: 3. Germline CDR1 reads SQVTM; CDR2 reads ANQGSEA. CDR3 in DNA: TGCAGCGGGGGACTAGCGGGGGGGCCCACAGATACGCAGTATTTT. Amino acids: CSGGLAGGPTDTQYF.

This clonotype came up many times. This rearrangement joins TRBV7-2 to TRBJ2-2; 10 bases align to TRBD1. The trim removed 5 bases at V and 9 bases at J, leaving 9 bases unmatched. There are 15 residues in the CDR3. Looked up from germline, CDR1 is SGHTA and CDR2 is FQGNSA. The CDR3 sequence is CASSEPGQGLRELFF. The CDR3 region has the DNA TGTGCCAGCAGCGAACCGGGACAGGGGCTCCGGGAGCTGTTTTTT.

V gene TRBV18 combines with J gene TRBJ2-7; no clear D gene. V dropped 5 bases and J dropped 2 bases, with 13 bases sitting between them. This CDR3 has 14 amino acids. CDR1 and CDR2 from the germline V gene are KGHSH and LQKENI. The CDR3: CASSTLDGPYEQYF. DNA for the CDR3: TGTGCCAGCTCAACACTTGACGGCCCCTACGAGCAGTACTTC.

The J gene is TRBJ2-7, the V gene TRBV4-2, with 8 nucleotides matching TRBD2. V gave up 1 base and J gave up 6 bases; unmatched junction bases: 14. The germline V gene has CDR1 LGHNA and CDR2 YNFKEQ. The CDR3 loop spans 17 amino acids. The CDR3 is CASSQVGGTRSSSEQYF. The CDR3 DNA follows: TGTGCCAGCAGCCAAGTTGGGGGGACTAGATCCTCTAGCGAGCAGTACTTC.

This clonotype was picked up many times. The chain recombines TRBV6-1 with TRBJ2-7, with D perhaps TRBD2 (5 bases). The CDR3 length is 16 residues. With 4 bases removed from V and 2 bases from J, the gap between germline ends came to 18 bases. Germline assignment: CDR1 MNHNS and CDR2 SASEGT. DNA of the CDR3: TGTGCCAGCAGTGTATTTGTCGACGGGGATACCTACGAGCAGTACTTC. As protein: CASSVFVDGDTYEQYF.

This clonotype was recorded at least ten times. The V and J genes are TRBV5-4 and TRBJ2-3; D is unclear. Trimming stripped 0 bases from V and 3 bases from J, with 5 bases between. CDR1 and CDR2 from the germline V gene are SGHNT and YYREEE (reference sequence). The CDR3 contains 13 residues. In DNA, the CDR3 is TGTGCCAGCAGCTTGGAAAGGACAGATACGCAGTATTTT. As protein: CASSLERTDTQYF. The whole variable domain, filled in from reference TRBV5-4 and TRBJ2-3, reads ETGVTQSPTHLIKTRGQQVTLRCSSQSGHNTVSWYQQALGQGPQFIFQYYREEENGRGNFPPRFSGLQFPNYSSELNVNALELDDSALYLCASSLERTDTQYFGPGTRLTVL.

There are many counts of this clonotype. The chain recombines TRBV29-1 with TRBJ1-4; 8 positions agree with TRBD1. The CDR3 totals 13 residues. J was trimmed by 8 bases and V by 4 bases; bases with no gene match: 6. In germline, CDR1 is SQVTM, CDR2 ANQGSEA. For the CDR3, the DNA is TGCAGCGTTGTTTGGACAGGGTTAGAAAAACTGTTTTTT. It specifies CSVVWTGLEKLFF.